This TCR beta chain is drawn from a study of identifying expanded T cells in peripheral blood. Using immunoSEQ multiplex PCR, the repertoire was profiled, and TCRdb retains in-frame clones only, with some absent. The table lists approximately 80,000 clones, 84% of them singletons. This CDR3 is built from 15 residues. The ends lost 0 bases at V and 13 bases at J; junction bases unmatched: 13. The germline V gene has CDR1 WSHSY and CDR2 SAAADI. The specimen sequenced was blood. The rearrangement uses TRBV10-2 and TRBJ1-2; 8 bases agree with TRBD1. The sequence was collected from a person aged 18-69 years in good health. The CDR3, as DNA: TGCGCCAGCAGTGAGTCGAGTCGCGGGACAGGAGGGAGCACCTTC. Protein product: CASSESSRGTGGSTF.